One sample yielded the 7 T cell receptor beta chains listed below, sequenced in a study of blood T cell repertoires in COVID-19. The table came from immunoSEQ multiplex PCR; TCRdb's copy has only in-frame clones and leaves some out. The sample contains around 320,000 clones, around 90% of which appear only once. The sequenced sample consisted of PBMCs or T cells enriched from blood (not recorded which). These receptors were taken from a woman under 30 with acute COVID-19.

The chain employs TRBV11-3 and TRBJ1-1, with 11 bases aligning to TRBD1. Germline V gene lookup returns CDR1 SGHNT and CDR2 YENEEA. V was pared by 2 bases and J by 3 bases, with 14 bases of the junction left unmatched. The CDR3 is 19 amino acids. The CDR3 reads CASSLFGEYGTGGDTEAFF. The CDR3 DNA follows: TGTGCCAGCAGCTTATTTGGGGAGTACGGGACAGGGGGAGACACTGAAGCTTTCTTT.

This clone was recorded a few times. This chain uses TRBV28 with TRBJ1-6; D perhaps matches TRBD1 (5 bases). V lost 5 bases, J lost 7 bases, and 9 bases lay in between. CDR3 length: 13 residues. The germline gives CDR1 MDHEN, CDR2 SYDVKM. The CDR3 DNA reads TGTGCCAGCAGTACAGGCTTAAATTCACCCCTCCACTTT. Translated, it gives CASSTGLNSPLHF.

The rearrangement joins TRBV3-1 (or the pseudogene TRBV3-2) to TRBJ2-7; D might be TRBD2 (5 bases). The CDR3 is 16 residues long. Germline loops: CDR1 LGHDT, CDR2 YNNKEL (reference sequence). V was shortened by 1 base and J by 0 bases, with 13 bases between the two germline ends. The CDR3 nucleotides read TGTGCCAGCAGCCAAGGGGCGGGTTCCAGCTCCTACGAGCAGTACTTC. This gives the protein CASSQGAGSSSYEQYF.

This chain connects TRBV11-3 to TRBJ2-5; no clear D. Trimming took 4 bases from V and 5 from J, leaving 11 bases between them. CDR3 length: 13 amino acids. Germline CDR1 is SGHNT and CDR2 is YENEEA. The chain's CDR3 is CASSSFNWETQYF. The CDR3 DNA sequence: TGTGCCAGCAGCTCTTTCAACTGGGAGACCCAGTACTTC.

The genes are TRBV15 and TRBJ2-1; 12 nucleotides align to TRBD2. The CDR3 consists of 16 residues. CDR1 LNHNV and CDR2 YYDKDF come from the germline V gene (reference sequence). V dropped 8 bases and J dropped 0; count of bases not matched to a gene: 5. The CDR3 here is CATGLAGGSSYNEQFF. For the CDR3, the DNA is TGTGCCACCGGGCTAGCGGGAGGGAGCTCCTACAATGAGCAGTTCTTC.

This chain uses TRBV11-3 with TRBJ1-5; D possibly corresponds to TRBD1 (6 bases). Looked up from germline, CDR1 is SGHNT and CDR2 is YENEEA. V gave up 2 bases and J gave up 0 bases, with 14 bases separating them. CDR3 size: 17 residues. The CDR3 reads CASSLPGGPVSNQPQHF. The CDR3 DNA reads as TGTGCCAGCAGCTTACCCGGGGGGCCTGTTAGCAATCAGCCCCAGCATTTT.

The chain joins TRBV7-2 to TRBJ2-1, with a tentative D call TRBD1 (6 bases). Trimming cost V 4 bases and J 3 bases, with 10 bases left between them. Per the germline V gene, CDR1 is SGHTA and CDR2 is FQGNSA. The CDR3 spans 14 residues. Written as DNA, the CDR3 is TGTGCCAGCAGCTCCGGGACACACTACAATGAGCAGTTCTTC. Translating gives CASSSGTHYNEQFF. Full variable domain (rest looked up from reference TRBV7-2 and TRBJ2-1): GAGVSQSPSNKVTEKGKDVELRCDPISGHTALYWYRQSLGQGLEFLIYFQGNSAPDKSGLPSDRFSAERTGGSVSTLTIQRTQQEDSAVYLCASSSGTHYNEQFFGPGTRLTVL.